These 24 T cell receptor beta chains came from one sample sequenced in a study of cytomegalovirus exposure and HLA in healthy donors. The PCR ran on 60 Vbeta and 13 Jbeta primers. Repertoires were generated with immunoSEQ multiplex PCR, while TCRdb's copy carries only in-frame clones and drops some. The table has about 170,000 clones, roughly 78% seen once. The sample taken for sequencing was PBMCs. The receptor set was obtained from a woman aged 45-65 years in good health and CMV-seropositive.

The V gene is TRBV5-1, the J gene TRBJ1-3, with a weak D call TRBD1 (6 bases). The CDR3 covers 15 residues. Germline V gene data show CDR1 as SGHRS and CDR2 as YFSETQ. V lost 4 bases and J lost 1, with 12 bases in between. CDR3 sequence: CASSPAGASGNTIYF. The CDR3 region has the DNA TGCGCCAGCAGCCCGGCGGGGGCATCTGGAAACACCATATATTTT.

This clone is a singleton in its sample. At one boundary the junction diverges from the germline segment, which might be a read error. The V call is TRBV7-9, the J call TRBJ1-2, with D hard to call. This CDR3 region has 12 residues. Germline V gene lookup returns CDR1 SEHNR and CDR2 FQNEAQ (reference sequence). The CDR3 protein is CSSSLGSRGYTF. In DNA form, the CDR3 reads TGTTCCAGCAGCTTGGGCTCTCGTGGCTACACCTTC.

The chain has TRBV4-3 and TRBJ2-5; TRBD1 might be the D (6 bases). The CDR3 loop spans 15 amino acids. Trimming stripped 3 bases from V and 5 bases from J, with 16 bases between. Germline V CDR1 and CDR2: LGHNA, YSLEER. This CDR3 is CASSHQGSNRETQYF. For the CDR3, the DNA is TGCGCCAGCAGCCATCAGGGGTCAAATCGGGAGACCCAGTACTTC.

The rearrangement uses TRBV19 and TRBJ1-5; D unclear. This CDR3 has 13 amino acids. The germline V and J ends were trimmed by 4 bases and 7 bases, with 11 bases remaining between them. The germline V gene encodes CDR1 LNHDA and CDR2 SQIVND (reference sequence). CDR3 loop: CASSTQNAQPQHF. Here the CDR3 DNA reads TGTGCCAGTAGTACCCAGAACGCCCAGCCCCAGCATTTT.

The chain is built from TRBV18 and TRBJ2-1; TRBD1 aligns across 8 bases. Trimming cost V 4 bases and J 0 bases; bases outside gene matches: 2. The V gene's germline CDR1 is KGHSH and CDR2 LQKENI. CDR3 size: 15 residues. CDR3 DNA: TGTGCCAGCTCACGGGACAGGAGCTCCTACAATGAGCAGTTCTTC. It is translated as CASSRDRSSYNEQFF.

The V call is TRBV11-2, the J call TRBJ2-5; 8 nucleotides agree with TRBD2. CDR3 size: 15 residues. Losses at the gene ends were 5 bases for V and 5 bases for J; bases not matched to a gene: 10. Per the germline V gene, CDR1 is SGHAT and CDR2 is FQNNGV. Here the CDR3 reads CASSTLGGATETQYF. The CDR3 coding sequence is TGTGCCAGCAGCACCCTCGGGGGGGCTACGGAGACCCAGTACTTC.

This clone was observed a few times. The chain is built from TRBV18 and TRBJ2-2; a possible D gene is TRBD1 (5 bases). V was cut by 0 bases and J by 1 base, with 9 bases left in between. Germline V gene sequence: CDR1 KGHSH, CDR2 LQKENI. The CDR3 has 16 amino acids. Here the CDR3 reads CASSPPGVLNTGELFF. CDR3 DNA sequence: TGTGCCAGCTCACCACCAGGGGTCCTGAACACCGGGGAGCTGTTTTTT.

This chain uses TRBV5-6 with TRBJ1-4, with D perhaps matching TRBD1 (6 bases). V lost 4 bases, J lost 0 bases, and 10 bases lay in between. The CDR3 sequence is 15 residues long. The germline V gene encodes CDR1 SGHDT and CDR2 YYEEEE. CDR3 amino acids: CASSEQGATNEKLFF. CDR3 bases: TGTGCCAGCAGCGAACAGGGCGCAACTAATGAAAAACTGTTTTTT.

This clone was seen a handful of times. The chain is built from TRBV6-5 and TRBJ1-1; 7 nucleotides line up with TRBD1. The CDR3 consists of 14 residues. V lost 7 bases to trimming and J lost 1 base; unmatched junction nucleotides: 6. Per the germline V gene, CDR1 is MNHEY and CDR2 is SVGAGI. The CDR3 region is CASMDRTGNTEAFF. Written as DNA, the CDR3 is TGTGCCAGCATGGACAGGACGGGGAACACTGAAGCTTTCTTT.

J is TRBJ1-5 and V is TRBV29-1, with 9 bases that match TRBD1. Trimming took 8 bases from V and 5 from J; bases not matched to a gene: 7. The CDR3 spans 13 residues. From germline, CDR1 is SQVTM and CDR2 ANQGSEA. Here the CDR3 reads CSTGTGNDQPQHF. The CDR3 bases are TGCAGCACTGGGACAGGGAACGATCAGCCCCAGCATTTT.

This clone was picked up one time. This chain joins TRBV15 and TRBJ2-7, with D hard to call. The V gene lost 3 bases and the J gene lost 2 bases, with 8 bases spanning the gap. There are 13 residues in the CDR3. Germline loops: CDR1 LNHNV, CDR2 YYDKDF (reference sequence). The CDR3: CATSRLKTYEQYF. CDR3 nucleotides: TGTGCCACCAGCAGGCTAAAGACCTACGAGCAGTACTTC. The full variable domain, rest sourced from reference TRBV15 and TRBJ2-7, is DAMVIQNPRYQVTQFGKPVTLSCSQTLNHNVMYWYQQKSSQAPKLLFHYYDKDFNNEADTPDNFQSRRPNTSFCFLDIRSPGLGDTAMYLCATSRLKTYEQYFGPGTRLTVT.

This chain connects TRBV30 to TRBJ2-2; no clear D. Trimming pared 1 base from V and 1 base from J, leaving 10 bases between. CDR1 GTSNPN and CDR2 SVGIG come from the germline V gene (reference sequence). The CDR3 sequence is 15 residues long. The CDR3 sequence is CAWSDGRMNTGELFF. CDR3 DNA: TGTGCCTGGAGTGATGGCAGGATGAACACCGGGGAGCTGTTTTTT.

The CDR3 bases are TGTGCCAGCAGTTGGGGGCTTTACGAGCAGTACTTC. This translates into CASSWGLYEQYF. The chain is built from TRBV28 and TRBJ2-7; the D gene is possibly TRBD1 (6 bases). With 4 bases removed from V and 4 bases from J, the gap between germline ends came to 8 bases. There are 12 residues in the CDR3. Germline CDR1 MDHEN, CDR2 SYDVKM.

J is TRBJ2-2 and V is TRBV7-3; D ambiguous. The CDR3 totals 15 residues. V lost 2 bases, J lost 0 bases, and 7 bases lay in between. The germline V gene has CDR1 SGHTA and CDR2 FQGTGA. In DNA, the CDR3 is TGTGCCAGCAGCTTAGATAGAACGAACACCGGGGAGCTGTTTTTT. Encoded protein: CASSLDRTNTGELFF.

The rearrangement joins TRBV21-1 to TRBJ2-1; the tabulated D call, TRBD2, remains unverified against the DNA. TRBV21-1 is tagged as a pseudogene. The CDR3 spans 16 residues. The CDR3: CAGPARDSETHNEQFF. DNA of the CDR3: TGTGCTGGCCCCGCCCGGGACTCCGAGACCCACAATGAGCAGTTCTTC.

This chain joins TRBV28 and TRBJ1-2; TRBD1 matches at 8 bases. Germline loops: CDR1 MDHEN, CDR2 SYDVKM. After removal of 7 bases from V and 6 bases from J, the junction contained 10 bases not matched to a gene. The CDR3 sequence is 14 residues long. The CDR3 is CASILRGQGNGYTF. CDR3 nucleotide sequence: TGTGCCAGCATCCTCAGGGGGCAAGGGAATGGCTACACCTTC.

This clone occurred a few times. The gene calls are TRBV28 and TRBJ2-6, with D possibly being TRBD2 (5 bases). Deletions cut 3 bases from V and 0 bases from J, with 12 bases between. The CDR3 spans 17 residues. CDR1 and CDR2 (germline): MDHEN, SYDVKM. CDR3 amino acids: CASSFYGLNSGANVLTF. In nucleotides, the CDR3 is TGTGCCAGCAGTTTTTATGGACTGAACTCTGGGGCCAACGTCCTGACTTTC. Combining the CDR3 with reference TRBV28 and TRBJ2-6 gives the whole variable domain DVKVTQSSRYLVKRTGEKVFLECVQDMDHENMFWYRQDPGLGLRLIYFSYDVKMKEKGDIPEGYSVSREKKERFSLILESASTNQTSMYLCASSFYGLNSGANVLTFGAGSRLTVL.

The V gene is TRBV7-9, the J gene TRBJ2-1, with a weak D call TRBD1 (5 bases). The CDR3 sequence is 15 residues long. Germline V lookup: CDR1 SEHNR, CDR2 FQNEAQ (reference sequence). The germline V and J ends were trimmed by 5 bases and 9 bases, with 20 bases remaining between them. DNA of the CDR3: TGTGCCAGCAGCCGAGCCGGCAGGGTAGGTGGTGAGCAGTTCTTC. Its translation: CASSRAGRVGGEQFF.

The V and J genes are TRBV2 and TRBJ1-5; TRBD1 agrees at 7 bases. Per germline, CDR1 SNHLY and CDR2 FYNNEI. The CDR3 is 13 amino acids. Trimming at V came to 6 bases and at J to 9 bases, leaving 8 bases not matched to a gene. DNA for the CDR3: TGTGCCAGCAGAGAGGGGGCAAACAGGCCCCAGCATTTT. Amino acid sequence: CASREGANRPQHF.

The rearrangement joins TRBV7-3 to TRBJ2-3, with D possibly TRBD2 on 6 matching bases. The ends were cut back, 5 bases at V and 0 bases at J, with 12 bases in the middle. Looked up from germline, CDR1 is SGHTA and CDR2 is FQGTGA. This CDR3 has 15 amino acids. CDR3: CASSQGLSSTDTQYF. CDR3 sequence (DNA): TGTGCCAGCAGCCAGGGACTTTCTAGCACAGATACGCAGTATTTT.

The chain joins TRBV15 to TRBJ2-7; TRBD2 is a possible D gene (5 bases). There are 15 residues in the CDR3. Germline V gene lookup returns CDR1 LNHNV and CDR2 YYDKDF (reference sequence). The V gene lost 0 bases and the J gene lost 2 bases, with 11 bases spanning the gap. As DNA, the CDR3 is TGTGCCACCAGCAGAGATAGCCCTAGCACCTACGAGCAGTACTTC. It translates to CATSRDSPSTYEQYF.

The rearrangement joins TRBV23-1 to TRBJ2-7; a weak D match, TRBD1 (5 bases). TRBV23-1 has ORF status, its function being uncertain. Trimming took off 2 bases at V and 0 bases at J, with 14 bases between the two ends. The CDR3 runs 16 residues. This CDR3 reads CASSQPITGISYEQYF. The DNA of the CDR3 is TGCGCCAGCAGTCAACCAATCACAGGCATCTCCTACGAGCAGTACTTC.

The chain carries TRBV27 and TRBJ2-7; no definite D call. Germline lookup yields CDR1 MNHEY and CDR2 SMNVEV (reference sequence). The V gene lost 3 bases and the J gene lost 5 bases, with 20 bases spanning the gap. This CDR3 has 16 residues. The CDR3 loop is CASSFRPPPGFHEQYF. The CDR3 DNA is TGTGCCAGCAGTTTCCGACCCCCGCCCGGGTTCCACGAGCAGTACTTC.

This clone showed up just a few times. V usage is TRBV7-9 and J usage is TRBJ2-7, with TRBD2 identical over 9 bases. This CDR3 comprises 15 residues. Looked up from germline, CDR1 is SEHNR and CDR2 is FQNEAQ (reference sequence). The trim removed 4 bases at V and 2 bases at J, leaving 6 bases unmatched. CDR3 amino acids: CASSSGGTSTYEQYF. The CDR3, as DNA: TGTGCCAGCAGCTCCGGGGGGACTAGCACCTACGAGCAGTACTTC.